Detailed here is one T cell receptor (beta chain). This record comes from a study of blood T cell repertoires in COVID-19. Study in general: The United States, Italy and Spain supplied acute and convalescent COVID-19 samples. PBMCs, B-cell-depleted T cells, or T cells were the source of the cDNA or gDNA that made up the material.

It was during active infection that Seattle patients were enrolled and then longitudinally followed. The V gene's germline CDR1 is SNHLY and CDR2 FYNNEI. This CDR3 region has 17 residues. The ends were cut back, 6 bases at V and 4 bases at J, with 24 bases in the middle. Under the authors' procedure: How many nucleated cells were present was estimated from reference gene primer amplification. Only in-frame clones appear in the TCRdb table, and some are missing; sequencing was by immunoSEQ multiplex PCR. V and J calls and clone size come straight from that table; D and trimming were deduced from the DNA. The sample lists under 450,000 clones, roughly 90% occurring once.

The source material was peripheral blood. The chain employs TRBV2 and TRBJ2-5; possible D gene TRBD2, 7 bases. The source is a woman aged 60 to 75 with COVID-19, enrolled during active disease. Here the CDR3 reads CASSRAGPEGGGETQYF. CDR3 DNA: TGTGCCAGCAGCAGAGCGGGACCAGAAGGGGGGGGAGAGACCCAGTACTTC.